Described below is a single T cell receptor beta chain sequence and its context. The antigen it recognizes is unknown. No much larger clone exists at a distance of one base, and base qualities are not known. Each clonotype received, on average, 10x coverage in deep resolution sequencing performed on a MiSeq, where the target depth lay between 1 in 1 million and 1 in 200,000 T cells. The immunoSEQ hsTCRB Kit was used to generate TCR beta libraries. The original methods were these. Data were analyzed with ImmunoSEQ Data Assistant and ImmunoSEQ Analyzer, with V, D and J genes assigned per IMGT definitions. Clonality, with values ranging from 0 to 1, was calculated as one minus the normalized Shannon entropy of productive rearrangement frequencies. Only overrepresented clonotypes making up at least 0.05% of the repertoire of each patient were included in the public clonotype analysis. Approximately 12 repertoires from age-matched healthy donors, obtained from immuneACCESS, served as clonality controls. As stored in TCRdb, this immuneACCESS dataset retains in-frame rearrangements with V and J assigned. A fraction of the clones does not appear; measured against another copy, unresolved V genes explain less than half of the discrepancy, and the remainder lacks a known reason. V, J and clone size derive from that table, while D and trimming were established from the DNA sequence. In this sample the table shows some 58,000 clones, roughly 70% of which occur a single time. Around two fifths of the sample belongs to the ten largest clones.

The CDR3 starts with the cysteine, ends with the phenylalanine, and has 13 residues. The retained sequence is limited to the CDR3, 39 bases, with the frame set at the first base. V is pared back by 7 bases and J by 7 bases, with 19 bases lying between the germline termini. The germline V gene yields SQVTM for CDR1 and ANQGSEA for CDR2. These data originate in a study of cytotoxic CD8 clonotypes in ibrutinib-treated CLL (dated by TCRdb to about 2021). A note on the overall study: The cohort included about 15 treatment-naive and approximately twelve relapsed/refractory patients; roughly 17 were IGHV unmutated. Partial responses were observed in approximately 24 patients and complete responses in 2; after a median follow-up of roughly 72 months, remission was maintained in approximately 14 patients and progression was observed in around twelve. Response samples were taken after a median of around 13 months on treatment, ranging from about 6 to 40 months. Every sample from remission and from progressive disease was obtained while the patients were still on ibrutinib. Cryopreserved peripheral blood mononuclear cells were obtained before treatment, at response, and at either sustained remission or disease progression. Longitudinal samples were obtainable from about 30% of the roughly 90 participants in the trial. An average of about 250,000 productive templates and approximately 90,000 productive rearrangements was obtained per sample.

The time point label here, explained by the study, means: about a year on ibrutinib. For TCR beta library preparation, roughly 2 micrograms of genomic DNA was extracted from cryopreserved PBMCs. Longitudinal blood samples from CLL patients on ibrutinib monotherapy underwent high-throughput TCR beta sequencing. Patients were enrolled in a phase 2 open-label single-center ibrutinib monotherapy trial. General study outcomes and caveats: Baseline clonality was found to be higher than that of age-matched healthy donors and was strongly correlated with circulating CD8+ T-cell counts. Sampling times were not matched between sustained-remission and progressing patients, and lymph node repertoires were not studied. Public clonotypes were rare and either shrank or stayed stable during treatment, and the rise in clonality at ibrutinib response reflected expansion of private clonotypes. An increase in clonality was observed at ibrutinib response, with clonality remaining stable during sustained remission and falling back toward baseline at progression.

The source is a human donor with chronic lymphocytic leukemia. The sequencing here drew on PBMCs, taken after 12 months of ibrutinib treatment. The chain was built from TRBV29-1 and TRBJ1-2; TRBD1 is perhaps the D gene, given 6 matching bases. The CDR3 corresponds to CSAPVAGVAGYTF. The DNA reads TGCAGCGCCCCCGTGGCAGGGGTGGCTGGCTACACCTTC.